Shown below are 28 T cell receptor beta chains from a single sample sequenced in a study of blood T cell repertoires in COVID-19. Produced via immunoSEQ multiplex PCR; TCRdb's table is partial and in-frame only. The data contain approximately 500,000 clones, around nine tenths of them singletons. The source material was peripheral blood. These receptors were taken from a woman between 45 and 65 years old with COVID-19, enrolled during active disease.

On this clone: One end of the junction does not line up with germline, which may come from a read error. CDR3 sequence: CSALGGSFGSF. DNA of the CDR3: TGCAGTGCCCTGGGCGGGAGCTTCGGGTCCTTC. The chain joins TRBV20-1 to TRBJ1-2, with D uncertain. This CDR3 is 11 amino acids long. CDR1 DFQATT and CDR2 SNEGSKA come from the germline V gene (reference sequence).

The CDR3 spells CASSLDRAISGNTIYF. CDR3 bases: TGCGCCAGCAGCTTGGACAGGGCAATATCTGGAAACACCATATATTTT. V usage is TRBV5-1 and J usage is TRBJ1-3; D may be TRBD1 (6 bases). Germline values: CDR1 SGHRS, CDR2 YFSETQ. The CDR3 length is 16 residues. Trimming stripped 0 bases from V and 1 base from J, with 11 bases between.

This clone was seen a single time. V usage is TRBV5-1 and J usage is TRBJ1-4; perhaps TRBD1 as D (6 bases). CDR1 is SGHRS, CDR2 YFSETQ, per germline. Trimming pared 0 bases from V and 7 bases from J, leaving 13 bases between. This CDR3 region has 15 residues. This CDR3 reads CASSLVGARGEKLFF. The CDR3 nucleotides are TGCGCCAGCAGCTTGGTGGGGGCTCGGGGTGAAAAACTGTTTTTT.

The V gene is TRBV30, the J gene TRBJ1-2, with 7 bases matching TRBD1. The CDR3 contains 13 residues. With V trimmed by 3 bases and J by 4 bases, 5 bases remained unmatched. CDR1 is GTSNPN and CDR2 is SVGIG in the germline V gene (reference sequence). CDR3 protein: CAWSPGQVYGYTF. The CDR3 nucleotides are TGTGCCTGGAGCCCTGGACAGGTCTATGGCTACACCTTC. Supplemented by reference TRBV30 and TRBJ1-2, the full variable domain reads SQTIHQWPATLVQPVGSPLSLECTVEGTSNPNLYWYRQAAGRGLQLLFYSVGIGQISSEVPQNLSASRPQDRQFILSSKKLLLSDSGFYLCAWSPGQVYGYTFGSGTRLTVV.

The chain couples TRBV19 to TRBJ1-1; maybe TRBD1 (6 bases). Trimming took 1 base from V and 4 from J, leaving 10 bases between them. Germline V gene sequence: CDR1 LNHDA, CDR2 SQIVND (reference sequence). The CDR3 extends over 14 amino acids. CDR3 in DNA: TGTGCCAGTAGTATAGTTCCAGGGGCCACTGAAGCTTTCTTT. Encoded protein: CASSIVPGATEAFF.

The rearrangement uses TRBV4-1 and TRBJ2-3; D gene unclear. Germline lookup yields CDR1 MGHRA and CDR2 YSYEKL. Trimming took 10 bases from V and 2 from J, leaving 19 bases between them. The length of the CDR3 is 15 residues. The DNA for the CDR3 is TGCGCCACCCACCCGAGTGGCGCGGACACAGATACGCAGTATTTT. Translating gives CATHPSGADTDTQYF.

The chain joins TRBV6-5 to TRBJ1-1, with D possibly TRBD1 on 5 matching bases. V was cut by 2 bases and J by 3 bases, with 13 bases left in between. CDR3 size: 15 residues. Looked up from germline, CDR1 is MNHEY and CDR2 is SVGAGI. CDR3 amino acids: CASSYSPRGDTEAFF. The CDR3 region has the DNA TGTGCCAGCAGTTACAGTCCCCGGGGGGACACTGAAGCTTTCTTT.

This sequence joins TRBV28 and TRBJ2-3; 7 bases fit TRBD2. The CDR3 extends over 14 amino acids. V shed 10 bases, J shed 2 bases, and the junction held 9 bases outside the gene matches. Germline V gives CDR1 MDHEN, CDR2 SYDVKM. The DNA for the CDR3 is TGTGCCACCAAAGTTAGCGGGTACACAGATACGCAGTATTTT. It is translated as CATKVSGYTDTQYF.

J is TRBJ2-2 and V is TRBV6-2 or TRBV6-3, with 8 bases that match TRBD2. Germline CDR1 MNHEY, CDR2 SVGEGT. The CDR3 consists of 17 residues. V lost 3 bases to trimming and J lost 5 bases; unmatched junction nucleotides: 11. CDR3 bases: TGTGCCAGCAGTTATATTAGACTAGCGCCGAGAACCGGGGAGCTGTTTTTT. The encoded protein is CASSYIRLAPRTGELFF.

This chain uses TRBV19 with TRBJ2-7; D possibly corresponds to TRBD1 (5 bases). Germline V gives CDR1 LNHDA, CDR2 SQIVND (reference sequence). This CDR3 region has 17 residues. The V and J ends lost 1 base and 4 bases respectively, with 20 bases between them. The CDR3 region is CASSIAGRAEIGYEQYF. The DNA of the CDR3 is TGTGCCAGTAGTATAGCAGGCAGGGCCGAAATCGGGTACGAGCAGTACTTC.

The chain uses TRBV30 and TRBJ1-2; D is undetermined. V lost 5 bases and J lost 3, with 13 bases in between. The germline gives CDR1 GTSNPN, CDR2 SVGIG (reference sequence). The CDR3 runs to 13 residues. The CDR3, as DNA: TGTGCCTGGGCCGAGGGAGATCACTATGGCTACACCTTC. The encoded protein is CAWAEGDHYGYTF.

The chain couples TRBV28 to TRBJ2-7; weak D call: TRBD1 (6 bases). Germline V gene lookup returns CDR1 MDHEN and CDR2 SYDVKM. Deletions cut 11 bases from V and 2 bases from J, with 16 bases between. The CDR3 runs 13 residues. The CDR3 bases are TGTGCCGCCCAGGGGCGCATACCCTACGAGCAGTACTTC. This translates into CAAQGRIPYEQYF.

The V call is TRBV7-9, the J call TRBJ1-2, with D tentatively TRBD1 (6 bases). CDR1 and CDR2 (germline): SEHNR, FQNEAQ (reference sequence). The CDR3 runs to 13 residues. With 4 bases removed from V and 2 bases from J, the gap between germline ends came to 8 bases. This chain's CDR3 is CASSSGQNYGYTF. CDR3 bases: TGTGCCAGCAGCTCTGGACAGAACTATGGCTACACCTTC.

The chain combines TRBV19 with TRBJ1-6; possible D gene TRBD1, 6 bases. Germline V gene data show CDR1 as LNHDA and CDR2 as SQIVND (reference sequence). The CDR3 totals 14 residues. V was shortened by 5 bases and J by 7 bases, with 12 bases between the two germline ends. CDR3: CASSLGQWNSPLHF. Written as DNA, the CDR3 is TGTGCCAGTAGTCTAGGACAGTGGAATTCACCCCTCCACTTT. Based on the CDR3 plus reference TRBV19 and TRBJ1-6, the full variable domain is DGGITQSPKYLFRKEGQNVTLSCEQNLNHDAMYWYRQDPGQGLRLIYYSQIVNDFQKGDIAEGYSVSREKKESFPLTVTSAQKNPTAFYLCASSLGQWNSPLHFGNGTRLTVT.

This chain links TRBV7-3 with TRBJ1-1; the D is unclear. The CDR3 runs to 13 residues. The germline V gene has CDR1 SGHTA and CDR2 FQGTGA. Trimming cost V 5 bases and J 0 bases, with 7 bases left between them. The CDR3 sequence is CASSPSVNTEAFF. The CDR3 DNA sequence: TGTGCCAGCAGCCCTTCCGTGAACACTGAAGCTTTCTTT.

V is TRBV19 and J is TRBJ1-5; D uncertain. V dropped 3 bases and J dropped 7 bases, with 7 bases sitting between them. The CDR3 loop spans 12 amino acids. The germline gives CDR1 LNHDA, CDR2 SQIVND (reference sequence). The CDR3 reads CASSIRHQPQHF. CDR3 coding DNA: TGTGCCAGTAGTATCCGACACCAGCCCCAGCATTTT.

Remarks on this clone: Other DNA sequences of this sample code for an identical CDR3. CDR3 coding DNA: TGTGCCAGCAGCGTAGTTCAGGGGGCCACTGAAGCTTTCTTT. Translating gives CASSVVQGATEAFF. The rearrangement joins TRBV9 to TRBJ1-1, with 8 bases fitting TRBD1. This CDR3 is built from 14 residues. CDR1 is SGDLS and CDR2 is YYNGEE in the germline V gene. J lost 4 bases, V lost 0 bases, and 2 bases had no gene match.

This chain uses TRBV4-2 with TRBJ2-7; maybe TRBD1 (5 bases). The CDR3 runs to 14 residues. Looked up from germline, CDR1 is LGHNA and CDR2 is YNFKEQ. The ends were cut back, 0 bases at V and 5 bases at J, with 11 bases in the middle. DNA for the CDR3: TGTGCCAGCAGCCAAGATTACCCAGGGCACGAGCAGTACTTC. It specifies CASSQDYPGHEQYF.

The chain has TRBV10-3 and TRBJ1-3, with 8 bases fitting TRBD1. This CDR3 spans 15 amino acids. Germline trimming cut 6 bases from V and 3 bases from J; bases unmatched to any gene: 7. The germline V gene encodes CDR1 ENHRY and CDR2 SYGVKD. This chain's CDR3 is CAISQTGGNGNTIYF. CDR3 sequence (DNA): TGTGCCATCAGCCAAACAGGGGGTAATGGAAACACCATATATTTT.

The CDR3 DNA reads as TGTGCCAGCAGCCAAGAGGGCAGGGTCTATGGCTACACCTTC. It is translated as CASSQEGRVYGYTF. This chain joins TRBV3-1 (or the pseudogene TRBV3-2) and TRBJ1-2, with D perhaps TRBD1 (5 bases). V shed 0 bases and J shed 4 bases, with 9 bases lying between them. Germline CDR1 and CDR2: LGHDT and YNNKEL (reference sequence). CDR3 length equals 14 residues.

CDR3: CSVGGGMRNQPQHF. CDR3 nucleotides: TGCAGCGTTGGAGGGGGTATGAGAAATCAGCCCCAGCATTTT. The V and J genes are TRBV29-1 and TRBJ1-5, with D maybe TRBD1 (6 bases). The length of the CDR3 is 14 residues. Germline V CDR1 and CDR2: SQVTM, ANQGSEA. The V and J ends lost 4 bases and 4 bases respectively, with 14 bases between them.

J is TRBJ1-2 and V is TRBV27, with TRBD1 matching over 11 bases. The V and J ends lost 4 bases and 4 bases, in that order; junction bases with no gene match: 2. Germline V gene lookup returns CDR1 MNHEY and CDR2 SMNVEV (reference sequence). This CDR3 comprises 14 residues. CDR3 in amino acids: CASSWGQGGYGYTF. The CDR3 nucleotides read TGTGCCAGCAGTTGGGGACAGGGGGGCTATGGCTACACCTTC.

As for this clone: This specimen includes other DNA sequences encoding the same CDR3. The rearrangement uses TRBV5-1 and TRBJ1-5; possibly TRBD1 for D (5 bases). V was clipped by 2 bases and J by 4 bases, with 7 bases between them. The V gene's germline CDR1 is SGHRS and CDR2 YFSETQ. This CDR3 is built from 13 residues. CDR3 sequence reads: CASSFGGNQPQHF. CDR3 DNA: TGCGCCAGCAGCTTCGGGGGGAATCAGCCCCAGCATTTT.

CDR3 sequence: CASSQDSDSLNQPQHF. The CDR3 bases are TGCGCCAGCAGCCAAGATAGTGACAGTCTCAATCAGCCCCAGCATTTT. V and J are TRBV4-1 and TRBJ1-5, with a tentative D call TRBD1 (5 bases). Looked up from germline, CDR1 is MGHRA and CDR2 is YSYEKL. The length of the CDR3 is 16 residues. Trimming took off 0 bases at V and 3 bases at J, with 12 bases between the two ends.

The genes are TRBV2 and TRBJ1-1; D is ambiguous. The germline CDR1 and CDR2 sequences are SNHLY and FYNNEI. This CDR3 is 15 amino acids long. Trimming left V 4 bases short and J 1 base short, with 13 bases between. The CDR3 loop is CASSAEGFRNTEAFF. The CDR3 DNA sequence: TGTGCCAGCAGTGCAGAGGGTTTTAGGAACACTGAAGCTTTCTTT.

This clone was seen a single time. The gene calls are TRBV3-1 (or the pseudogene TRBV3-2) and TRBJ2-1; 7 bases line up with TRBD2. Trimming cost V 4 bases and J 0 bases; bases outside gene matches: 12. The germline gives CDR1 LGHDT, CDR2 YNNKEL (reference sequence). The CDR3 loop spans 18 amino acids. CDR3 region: CASSPKIPAGSSYNEQFF. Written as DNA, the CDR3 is TGTGCCAGCAGCCCTAAGATTCCAGCGGGGAGCTCCTACAATGAGCAGTTCTTC.

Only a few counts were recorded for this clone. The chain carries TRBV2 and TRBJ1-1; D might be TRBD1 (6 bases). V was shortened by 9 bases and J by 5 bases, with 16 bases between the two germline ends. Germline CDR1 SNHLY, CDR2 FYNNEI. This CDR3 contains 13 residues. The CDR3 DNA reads TGTGCCAGGGGCCGGGGGGCGCGGACTGAAGCTTTCTTT. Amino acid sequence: CARGRGARTEAFF.

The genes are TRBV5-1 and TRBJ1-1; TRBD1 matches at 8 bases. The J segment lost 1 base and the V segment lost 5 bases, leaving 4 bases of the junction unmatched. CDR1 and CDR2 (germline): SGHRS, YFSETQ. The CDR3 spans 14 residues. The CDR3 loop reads CASRTGAENTEAFF. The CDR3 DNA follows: TGCGCCAGCAGGACAGGGGCAGAGAACACTGAAGCTTTCTTT.